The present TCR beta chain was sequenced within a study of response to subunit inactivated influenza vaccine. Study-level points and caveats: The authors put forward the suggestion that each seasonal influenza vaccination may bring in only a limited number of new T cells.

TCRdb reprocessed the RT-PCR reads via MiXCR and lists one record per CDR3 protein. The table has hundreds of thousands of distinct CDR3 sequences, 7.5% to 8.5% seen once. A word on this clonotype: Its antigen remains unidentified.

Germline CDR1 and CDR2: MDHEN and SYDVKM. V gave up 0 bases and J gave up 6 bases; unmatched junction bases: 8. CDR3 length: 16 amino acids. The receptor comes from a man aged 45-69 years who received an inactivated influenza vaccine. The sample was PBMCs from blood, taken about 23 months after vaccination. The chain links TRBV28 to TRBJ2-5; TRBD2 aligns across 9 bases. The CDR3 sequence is CASSLWGSGRSQTQYF. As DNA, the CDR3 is TGTGCCAGCAGTTTATGGGGTAGCGGGAGAAGCCAGACCCAGTACTTC.